This TCR beta chain was sequenced in a study of T cell repertoires in ileal Crohn's disease. Germline CDR1 is SGHTA and CDR2 is FQGNSA. V lost 7 bases to trimming and J lost 3 bases; unmatched junction nucleotides: 10. This CDR3 is 15 amino acids long. Notes on the study in general: Every patient over 26.8% clonality showed endoscopic recurrence.

Profiled with immunoSEQ multiplex PCR; TCRdb holds only in-frame clones, not every one. The table has roughly 7,100 clones, about three quarters seen once. To note about this clone: Its specificity is not known.

The specimen sequenced was ileal tissue. The TCR was taken from an adult with Crohn's disease. The gene calls are TRBV7-2 and TRBJ2-7, with 9 bases that match TRBD2. CDR3 bases: TGTGCCAGCAAGTACATAGCGGGAGATCGCTACGAGCAGTACTTC. Its translation is CASKYIAGDRYEQYF.